This section outlines one T cell receptor beta chain sequence together with its context. One junction end does not reproduce the germline sequence, and a read error may be involved. The CDR3 has 16 residues. Germline assignment: CDR1 MGHRA and CDR2 YSYEKL. This specimen belongs to a study of neurological immune-mediated disorders. Each CDR3 protein gets one entry after TCRdb re-called the 5' RACE reads with MiXCR. The sample contains about 59,000 distinct CDR3 sequences, under 4.5% of which appear only once. The receptor comes from a woman under 40 with multiple sclerosis. The rearrangement uses TRBV4-1 and TRBJ1-5; D is unclear. The specimen sequenced was PBMCs. CDR3 nucleotide sequence: TGCGCCAGCAGCCAAATCGGAGGGCTCCTCAATCAGCCCCAGAATTTT. Encoded protein: CASSQIGGLLNQPQNF.